Listed below are T cell receptor beta chains from one sample, sequenced in a study of siplizumab effects on memory and regulatory T cells. TCRdb's copy holds only in-frame clones and misses some; the assay was immunoSEQ multiplex PCR. The data contain 85,000 to 130,000 clones, 91% of them singletons. Sequenced input: CD4+ T cells sorted from blood. These receptor sequences come from a human donor in good health. Some clones in this sample may be carry-over from other donors' samples. Both conserved end residues are part of each CDR3. A D gene is named only where the DNA matches it firmly. Clone size is not always given. Where it is, it says once, few, many or a class for expanded clones.

few,.,TRBJ2-3,TRBV6-6,CASRAGTSSTDTQYF,TGTGCCAGCAGGGCCGGGACTTCAAGCACAGATACGCAGTATTTT
.,.,TRBJ2-3,TRBV14,CASSRLTLTDTQYF,TGTGCCAGCAGCCGCCTGACTCTTACAGATACGCAGTATTTT
.,.,TRBJ2-6,TRBV28,CASTTAGSGANVLTF,TGTGCCAGCACCACGGCGGGTTCCGGGGCCAACGTCCTGACTTTC
.,.,TRBJ2-1,TRBV11-2,CASSLLDEQFF,TGTGCCAGCAGCTTATTGGACGAGCAGTTCTTC
.,.,TRBJ2-3,TRBV7-7,CASSANGDTQYF,TGTGCTAGCAGCGCTAATGGAGATACGCAGTATTTT
few,TRBD1,TRBJ1-5,TRBV19,CASSMAGDSYNQPQHF,TGTGCCAGTAGTATGGCCGGGGACAGTTACAATCAGCCCCAGCATTTT
.,.,TRBJ2-7,TRBV28,CASSPTHYEQYF,TGTGCCAGCAGTCCCACCCACTACGAGCAGTACTTC
.,.,TRBJ2-1,TRBV6-4,CASSSVGLGEQFF,TGTGCCAGCAGTAGTGTCGGGCTAGGTGAGCAGTTCTTC
.,.,TRBJ1-1,TRBV28,CASSFRGGNTEAFF,TGTGCCAGCAGTTTTCGAGGGGGGAACACTGAAGCTTTCTTT
.,.,TRBJ2-1,TRBV18,CASSPGANEQFF,TGTGCCAGCTCACCGGGGGCAAATGAGCAGTTCTTC
.,.,TRBJ2-3,TRBV5-1,CASSFAVAKKDTQYF,TGCGCCAGCAGCTTTGCAGTAGCAAAAAAGGATACGCAGTATTTT
.,.,TRBJ1-1,TRBV9,CASSRRGDTEAFF,TGTGCCAGCAGCCGGCGGGGAGACACTGAAGCTTTCTTT
.,TRBD2,TRBJ2-7,TRBV7-9,CASSLTSGFYEQYF,TGTGCCAGCAGTCTGACTAGCGGGTTTTACGAGCAGTACTTC
.,TRBD1,TRBJ2-2,TRBV7-2,CASSHGQGGIGELFF,TGTGCCAGCAGCCACGGACAGGGGGGGATCGGGGAGCTGTTTTTT
.,.,TRBJ1-1,TRBV19,CASTTGHLNTEAFF,TGTGCCAGCACGACGGGACACCTGAACACTGAAGCTTTCTTT
.,TRBD1,TRBJ2-7,TRBV5-1,CASSLRTGGGEQYF,TGCGCCAGCAGCTTGCGAACAGGGGGCGGCGAGCAGTACTTC